This TCR beta chain was profiled in a study of identifying expanded T cells in peripheral blood. Notes on the study in general: Technical replicates showed roughly 1.2 changed clones; around two weeks about 16; four weeks 19. Two-week clone count variance significantly increased as total template count grew.

Produced via immunoSEQ multiplex PCR; TCRdb's table is partial and in-frame only. The data contain approximately 83,000 clones, 85% of them singletons. J lost 5 bases, V lost 5 bases, and 17 bases had no gene match. There are 17 residues in the CDR3. The germline V gene has CDR1 SGHNT and CDR2 YYREEE (reference sequence). Healthy donors had no documented immune events, such as infections, while sampled. Details on this clone: The antigen is undetermined.

The receptor comes from a person aged 18 to 69 in good health. The specimen sequenced was blood. The rearrangement links TRBV5-4 to TRBJ1-1, with 8 bases matching TRBD1. DNA for the CDR3: TGTGCCAGCAGTCCGGACAGGGCCCAGGGATCTTGGACTGAAGCTTTCTTT. Amino acids: CASSPDRAQGSWTEAFF.